One T cell receptor (beta chain) is described in this entry. Its matching antigen is unknown. At one end the junction does not follow the germline gene, possibly because of a read error. This sample was included in a study of T cell repertoires in cytomegalovirus infection. In the study overall: Both CMV infection and a matching HLA type were indicated by public TCR beta signatures.

The CDR3 sequence is 12 residues long. Germline V lookup: CDR1 SGHTA, CDR2 FQGNSA. TCRdb passed the reads through MiXCR, listing each CDR3 protein once. The sample includes about 740,000 distinct CDR3 sequences, approximately 34% of them seen just once. General study points: Cumulative frequency of public TCR beta families picked out carriers of CMV plus the relevant HLA. In two of eight donors, the top clonotype was HLA-C-restricted CMV-specific.

What was sequenced was PBMCs. This sequence joins TRBV7-2 and TRBJ1-1; possible D gene TRBD1, 5 bases. The source of this sequence is a human donor in good health (CMV status not recorded). Some clones in this sample may be carry-over from other donors' samples. The CDR3 bases are TGTGCCAGCAGCGCGTACGGGGGTGAAGCTGTATTT. It is translated as CASSAYGGEAVF.